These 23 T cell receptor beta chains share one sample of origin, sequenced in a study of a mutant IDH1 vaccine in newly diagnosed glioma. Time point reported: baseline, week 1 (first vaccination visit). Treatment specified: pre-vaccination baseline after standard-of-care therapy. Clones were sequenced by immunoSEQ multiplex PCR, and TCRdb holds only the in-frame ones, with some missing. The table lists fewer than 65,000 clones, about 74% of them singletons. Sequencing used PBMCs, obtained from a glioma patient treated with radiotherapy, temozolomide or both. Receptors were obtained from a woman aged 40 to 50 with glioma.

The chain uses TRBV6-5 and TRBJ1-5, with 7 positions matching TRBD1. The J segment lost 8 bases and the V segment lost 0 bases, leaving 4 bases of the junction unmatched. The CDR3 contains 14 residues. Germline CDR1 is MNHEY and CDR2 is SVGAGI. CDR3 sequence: CASSYSEGAEPQHF. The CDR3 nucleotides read TGTGCCAGCAGTTACTCGGAGGGGGCAGAGCCCCAGCATTTT.

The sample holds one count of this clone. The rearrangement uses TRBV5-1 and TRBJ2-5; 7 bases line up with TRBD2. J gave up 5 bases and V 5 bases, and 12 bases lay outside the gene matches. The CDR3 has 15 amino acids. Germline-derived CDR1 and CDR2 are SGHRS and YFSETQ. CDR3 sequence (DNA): TGCGCCAGCAGGGGAGGGCTAGCGGTTCGTGAGACCCAGTACTTC. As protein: CASRGGLAVRETQYF.

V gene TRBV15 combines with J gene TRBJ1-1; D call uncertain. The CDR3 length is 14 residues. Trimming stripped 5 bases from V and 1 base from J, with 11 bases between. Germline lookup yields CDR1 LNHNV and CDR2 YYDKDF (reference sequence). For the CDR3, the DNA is TGTGCCACCAGCCCAGACGGGGAGAACACTGAAGCTTTCTTT. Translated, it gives CATSPDGENTEAFF.

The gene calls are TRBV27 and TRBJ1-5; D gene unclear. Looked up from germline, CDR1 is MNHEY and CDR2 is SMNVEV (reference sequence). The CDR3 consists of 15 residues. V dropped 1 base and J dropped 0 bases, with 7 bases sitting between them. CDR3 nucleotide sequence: TGTGCCAGCAGTTTATTTTGGGGTAGCAATCAGCCCCAGCATTTT. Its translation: CASSLFWGSNQPQHF.

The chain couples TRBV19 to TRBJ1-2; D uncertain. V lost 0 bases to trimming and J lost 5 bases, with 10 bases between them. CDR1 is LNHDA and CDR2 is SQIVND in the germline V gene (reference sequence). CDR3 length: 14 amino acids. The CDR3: CASSIEVGGYGYTF. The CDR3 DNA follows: TGTGCCAGTAGTATAGAGGTGGGAGGGTATGGCTACACCTTC.

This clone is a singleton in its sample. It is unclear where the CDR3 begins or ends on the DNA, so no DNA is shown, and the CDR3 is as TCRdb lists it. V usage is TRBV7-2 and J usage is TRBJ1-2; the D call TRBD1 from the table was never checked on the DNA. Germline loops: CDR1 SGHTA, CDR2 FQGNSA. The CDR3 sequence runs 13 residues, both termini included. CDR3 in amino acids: CASSFGPGDGYTF.

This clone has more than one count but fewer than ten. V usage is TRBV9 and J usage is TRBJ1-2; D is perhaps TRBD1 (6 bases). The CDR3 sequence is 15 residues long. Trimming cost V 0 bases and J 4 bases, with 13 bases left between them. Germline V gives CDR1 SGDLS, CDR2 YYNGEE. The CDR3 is CASSVDFGRGYGYTF. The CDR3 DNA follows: TGTGCCAGCAGCGTAGATTTCGGCAGGGGCTATGGCTACACCTTC.

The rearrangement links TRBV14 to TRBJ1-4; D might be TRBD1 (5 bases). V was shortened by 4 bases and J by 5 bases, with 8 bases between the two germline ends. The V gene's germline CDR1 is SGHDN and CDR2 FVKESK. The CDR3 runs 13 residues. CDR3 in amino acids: CASSRDLNEKLFF. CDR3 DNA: TGTGCCAGCAGCCGGGACTTAAATGAAAAACTGTTTTTT. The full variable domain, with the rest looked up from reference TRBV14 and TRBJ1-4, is EAGVTQFPSHSVIEKGQTVTLRCDPISGHDNLYWYRRVMGKEIKFLLHFVKESKQDESGMPNNRFLAERTGGTYSTLKVQPAELEDSGVYFCASSRDLNEKLFFGSGTQLSVL.

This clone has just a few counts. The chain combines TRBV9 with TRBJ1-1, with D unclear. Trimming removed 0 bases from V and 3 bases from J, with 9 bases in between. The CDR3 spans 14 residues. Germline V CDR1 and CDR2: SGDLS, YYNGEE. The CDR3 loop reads CASSVGRVDTEAFF. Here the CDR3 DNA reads TGTGCCAGCAGCGTAGGAAGGGTGGACACTGAAGCTTTCTTT. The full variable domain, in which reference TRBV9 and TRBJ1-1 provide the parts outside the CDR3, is DSGVTQTPKHLITATGQRVTLRCSPRSGDLSVYWYQQSLDQGLQFLIQYYNGEERAKGNILERFSAQQFPDLHSELNLSSLELGDSALYFCASSVGRVDTEAFFGQGTRLTVV.

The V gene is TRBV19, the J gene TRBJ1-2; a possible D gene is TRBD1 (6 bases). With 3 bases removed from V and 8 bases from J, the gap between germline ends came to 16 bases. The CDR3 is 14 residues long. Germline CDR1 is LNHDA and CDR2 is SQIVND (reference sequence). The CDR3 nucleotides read TGTGCCAGTAGTATTCTCGGGACATCTGGGGGCTACACCTTC. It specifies CASSILGTSGGYTF.

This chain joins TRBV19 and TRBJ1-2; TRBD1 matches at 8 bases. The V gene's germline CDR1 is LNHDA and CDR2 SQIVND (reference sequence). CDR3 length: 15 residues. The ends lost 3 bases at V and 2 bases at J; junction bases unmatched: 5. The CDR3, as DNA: TGTGCCAGTAGTATCTCCAGGGGGCCGAACTATGGCTACACCTTC. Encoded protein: CASSISRGPNYGYTF.

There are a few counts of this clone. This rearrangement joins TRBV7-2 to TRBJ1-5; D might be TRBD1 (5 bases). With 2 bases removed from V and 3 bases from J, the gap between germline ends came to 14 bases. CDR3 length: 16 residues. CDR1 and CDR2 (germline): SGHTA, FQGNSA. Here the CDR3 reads CASSLIGRGTNQPQHF. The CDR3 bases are TGTGCCAGCAGCTTAATAGGGAGGGGAACCAATCAGCCCCAGCATTTT. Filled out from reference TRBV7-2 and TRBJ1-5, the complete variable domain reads GAGVSQSPSNKVTEKGKDVELRCDPISGHTALYWYRQSLGQGLEFLIYFQGNSAPDKSGLPSDRFSAERTGGSVSTLTIQRTQQEDSAVYLCASSLIGRGTNQPQHFGDGTRLSIL.

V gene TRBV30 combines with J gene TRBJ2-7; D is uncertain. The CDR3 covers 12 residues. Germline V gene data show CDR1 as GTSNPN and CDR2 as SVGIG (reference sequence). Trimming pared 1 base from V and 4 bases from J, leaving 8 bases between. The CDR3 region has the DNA TGTGCCTGGAGTGGGATAGGTTACGAGCAGTACTTC. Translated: CAWSGIGYEQYF. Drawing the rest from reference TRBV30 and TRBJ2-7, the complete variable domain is SQTIHQWPATLVQPVGSPLSLECTVEGTSNPNLYWYRQAAGRGLQLLFYSVGIGQISSEVPQNLSASRPQDRQFILSSKKLLLSDSGFYLCAWSGIGYEQYFGPGTRLTVT.

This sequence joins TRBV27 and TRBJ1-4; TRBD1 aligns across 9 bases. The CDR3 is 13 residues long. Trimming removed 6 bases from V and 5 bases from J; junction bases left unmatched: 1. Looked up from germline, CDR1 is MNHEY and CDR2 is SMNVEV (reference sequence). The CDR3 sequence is CASRTGGNEKLFF. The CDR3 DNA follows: TGTGCCAGCAGGACAGGGGGAAATGAAAAACTGTTTTTT.

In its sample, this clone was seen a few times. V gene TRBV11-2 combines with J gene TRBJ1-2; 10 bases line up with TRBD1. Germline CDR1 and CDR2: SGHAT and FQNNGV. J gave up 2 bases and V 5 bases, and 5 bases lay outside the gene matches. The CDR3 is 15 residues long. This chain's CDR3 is CASSRGQGLNYGYTF. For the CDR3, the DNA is TGTGCCAGCAGCAGGGGACAGGGGTTGAACTATGGCTACACCTTC.

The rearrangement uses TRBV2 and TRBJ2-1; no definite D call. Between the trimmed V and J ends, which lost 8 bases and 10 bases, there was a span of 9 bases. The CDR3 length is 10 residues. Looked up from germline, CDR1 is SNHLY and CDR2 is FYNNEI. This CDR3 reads CASGRQEQFF. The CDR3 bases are TGTGCCAGCGGACGACAAGAGCAGTTCTTC.

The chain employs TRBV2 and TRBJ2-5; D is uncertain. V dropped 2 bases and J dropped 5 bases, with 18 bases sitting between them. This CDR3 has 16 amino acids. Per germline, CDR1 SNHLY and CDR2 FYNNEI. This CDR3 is CASSETGMESSETQYF. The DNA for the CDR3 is TGTGCCAGCAGTGAAACTGGGATGGAGTCCTCCGAGACCCAGTACTTC. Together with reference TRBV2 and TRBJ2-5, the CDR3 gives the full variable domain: EPEVTQTPSHQVTQMGQEVILRCVPISNHLYFYWYRQILGQKVEFLVSFYNNEISEKSEIFDDQFSVERPDGSNFTLKIRSTKLEDSAMYFCASSETGMESSETQYFGPGTRLLVL.

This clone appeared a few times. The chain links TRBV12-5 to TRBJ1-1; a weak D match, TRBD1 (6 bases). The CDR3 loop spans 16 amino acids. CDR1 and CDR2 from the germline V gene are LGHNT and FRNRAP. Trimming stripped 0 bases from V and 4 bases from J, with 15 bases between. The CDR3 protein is CASGLVTGLTVTEAFF. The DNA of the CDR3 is TGTGCTAGTGGTTTGGTAACAGGGCTAACAGTCACTGAAGCTTTCTTT.

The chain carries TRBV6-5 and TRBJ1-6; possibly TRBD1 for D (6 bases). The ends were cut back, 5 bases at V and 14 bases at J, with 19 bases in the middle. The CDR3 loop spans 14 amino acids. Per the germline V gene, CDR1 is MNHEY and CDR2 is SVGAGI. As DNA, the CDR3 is TGTGCCAGCAGTCTCGGGACACCCGGGCCGACCCTCCACTTT. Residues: CASSLGTPGPTLHF.

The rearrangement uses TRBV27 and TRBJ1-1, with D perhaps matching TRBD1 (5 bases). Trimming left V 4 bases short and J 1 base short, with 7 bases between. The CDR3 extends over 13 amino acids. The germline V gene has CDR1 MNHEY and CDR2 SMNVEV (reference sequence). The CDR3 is CASSWGRNTEAFF. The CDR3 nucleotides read TGTGCCAGCAGTTGGGGACGGAACACTGAAGCTTTCTTT.

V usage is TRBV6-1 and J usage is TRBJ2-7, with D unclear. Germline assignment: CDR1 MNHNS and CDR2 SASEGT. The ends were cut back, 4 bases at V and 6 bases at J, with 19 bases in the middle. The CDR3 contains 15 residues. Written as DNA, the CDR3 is TGTGCCAGCAGTGGCACGACCTGGAAGGGATTCGAGCAGTACTTC. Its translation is CASSGTTWKGFEQYF.

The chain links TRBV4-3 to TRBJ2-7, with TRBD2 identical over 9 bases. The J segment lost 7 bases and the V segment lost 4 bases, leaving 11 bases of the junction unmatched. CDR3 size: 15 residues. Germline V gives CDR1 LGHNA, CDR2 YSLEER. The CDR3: CASSRTLAGRGEQYF. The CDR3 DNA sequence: TGCGCCAGCAGCCGAACTCTAGCGGGGCGAGGGGAGCAGTACTTC.

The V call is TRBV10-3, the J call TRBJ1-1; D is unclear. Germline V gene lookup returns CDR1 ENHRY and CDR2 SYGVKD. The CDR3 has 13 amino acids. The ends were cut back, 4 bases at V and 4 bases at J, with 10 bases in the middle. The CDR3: CAISGTLGTEAFF. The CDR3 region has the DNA TGTGCCATCAGTGGCACTTTGGGCACTGAAGCTTTCTTT.